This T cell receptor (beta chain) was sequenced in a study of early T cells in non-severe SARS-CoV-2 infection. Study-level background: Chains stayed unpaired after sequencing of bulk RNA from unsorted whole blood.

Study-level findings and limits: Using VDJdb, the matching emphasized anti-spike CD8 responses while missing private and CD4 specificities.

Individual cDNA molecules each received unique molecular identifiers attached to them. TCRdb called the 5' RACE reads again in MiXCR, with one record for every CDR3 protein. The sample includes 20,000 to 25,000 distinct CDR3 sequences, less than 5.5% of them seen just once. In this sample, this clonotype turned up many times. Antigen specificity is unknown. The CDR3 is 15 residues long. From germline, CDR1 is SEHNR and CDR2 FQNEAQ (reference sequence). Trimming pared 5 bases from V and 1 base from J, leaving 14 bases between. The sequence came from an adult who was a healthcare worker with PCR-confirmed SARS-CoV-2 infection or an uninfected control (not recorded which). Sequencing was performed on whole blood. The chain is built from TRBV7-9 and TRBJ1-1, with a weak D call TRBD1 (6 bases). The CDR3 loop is CASSPRYRENTEAFF. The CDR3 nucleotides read TGTGCCAGCAGCCCGAGATACAGGGAGAACACTGAAGCTTTCTTT.